The clone carrying this T cell receptor (beta chain) was seen many times. Its specificity is unknown. The sample belongs to a study of T cells after posttransplantation cyclophosphamide. CDR1 and CDR2 (germline): MNHEY, SMNVEV (reference sequence). Trimming removed 5 bases from V and 1 base from J; junction bases left unmatched: 2. The length of the CDR3 is 14 residues. Sequencing used immunoSEQ multiplex PCR; TCRdb keeps in-frame clones, though not all of them. In total the sample includes 40,000 to 60,000 clones, none of them seen once. Broader study findings: Donor CD8+ memory clones often dominated recipient blood repertoires at later times. Tissue-infiltrating T cells from skin or gut overlapped little with blood T cells. TRB clonality was highly associated with recipient CMV seropositivity and reactivation.

V usage is TRBV27 and J usage is TRBJ2-3; TRBD1 agrees at 8 bases. The clonotype was recovered from a man aged 35-49 years in good health, CMV-negative, and a related stem cell transplant donor. Sequenced input: PBMCs. This chain's CDR3 is CASSMDRGTDTQYF. DNA for the CDR3: TGTGCCAGCAGTATGGACAGGGGCACAGATACGCAGTATTTT.